The 3 T cell receptor beta chains below come from one sample, sequenced in a study of blood T cell repertoires in COVID-19. Sequencing was performed with immunoSEQ multiplex PCR; in TCRdb, only in-frame clones are kept and a portion is missing. Among hundreds of thousands of clones listed, roughly 90% were seen once. Sequencing input: PBMCs or T cells enriched from blood (not recorded which). These receptor sequences come from a woman aged 25-40 years who had recovered from COVID-19.

The chain is built from TRBV3-1 (or the pseudogene TRBV3-2) and TRBJ2-7; a possible D gene is TRBD2 (5 bases). The CDR3 totals 13 residues. Germline V gene data show CDR1 as LGHDT and CDR2 as YNNKEL (reference sequence). V lost 4 bases, J lost 5 bases, and 12 bases lay in between. The CDR3 DNA reads TGTGCCAGCAGCCCTAAGACTATCGACGAGCAGTACTTC. Encoded protein: CASSPKTIDEQYF.

This chain connects TRBV5-4 to TRBJ1-2; D gene uncertain. Trimming removed 2 bases at V and 0 bases at J, with 8 bases between. The CDR3 has 14 residues. Germline V gives CDR1 SGHNT, CDR2 YYREEE (reference sequence). CDR3 DNA sequence: TGTGCCAGCAGCTTTTCCACAGCTAACTATGGCTACACCTTC. It codes for CASSFSTANYGYTF.

This clone has a single count. V and J are TRBV29-1 and TRBJ2-7; 7 bases are a match to TRBD1. The CDR3 length is 12 residues. Trimming took 7 bases from V and 2 from J; bases not matched to a gene: 5. The V gene's germline CDR1 is SQVTM and CDR2 ANQGSEA. CDR3 protein: CSAGQVAYEQYF. CDR3 coding DNA: TGCAGCGCTGGACAGGTCGCCTACGAGCAGTACTTC.